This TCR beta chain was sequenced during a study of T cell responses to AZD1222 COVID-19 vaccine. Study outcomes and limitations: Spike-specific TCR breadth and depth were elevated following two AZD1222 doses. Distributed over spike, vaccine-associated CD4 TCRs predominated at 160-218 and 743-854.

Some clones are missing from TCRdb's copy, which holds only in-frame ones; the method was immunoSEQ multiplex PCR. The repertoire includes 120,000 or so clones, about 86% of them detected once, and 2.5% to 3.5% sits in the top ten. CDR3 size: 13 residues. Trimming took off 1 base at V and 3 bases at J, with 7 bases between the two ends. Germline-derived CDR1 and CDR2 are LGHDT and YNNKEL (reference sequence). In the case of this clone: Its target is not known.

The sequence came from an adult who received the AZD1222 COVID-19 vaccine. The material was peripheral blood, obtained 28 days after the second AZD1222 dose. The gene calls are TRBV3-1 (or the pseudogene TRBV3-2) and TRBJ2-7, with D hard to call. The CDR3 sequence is CASSQANSYEQYF. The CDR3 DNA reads TGTGCCAGCAGCCAAGCCAACAGCTACGAGCAGTACTTC.